The 11 T cell receptor beta chains in this list originate from one sample, sequenced in a study of cytomegalovirus exposure and HLA in healthy donors. The PCR made use of 60 Vbeta and 13 Jbeta primers. TCRdb's copy holds only in-frame clones and misses some; the assay was immunoSEQ multiplex PCR. Recorded for this sample: about 100,000 clones. The sequenced sample was PBMCs. The receptor source for this set is a girl aged 5 to 17 in good health and CMV-seropositive.

The chain joins TRBV5-6 to TRBJ2-7, with a possible D match to TRBD2 (5 bases). The germline V gene has CDR1 SGHDT and CDR2 YYEEEE. CDR3 size: 11 residues. Trimming cost V 8 bases and J 6 bases, with 12 bases left between them. The CDR3 bases are TGTGCCAGAAGCCTGCGGGCCGAGCAGTACTTC. Protein: CARSLRAEQYF.

The V and J genes are TRBV25-1 and TRBJ2-1; TRBD1 aligns across 11 bases. V trimming: 1 base; J trimming: 8 bases; junction bases outside the gene matches: 4. The V gene's germline CDR1 is MGHDK and CDR2 SYGVNS. The CDR3 loop spans 15 amino acids. The CDR3 DNA is TGTGCCAGCAGTGAATCGGGACAGGGGGTCTATGAGCAGTTCTTC. This translates into CASSESGQGVYEQFF.

The V call is TRBV4-2, the J call TRBJ2-2, with 12 bases matching TRBD2. Trimming cost V 5 bases and J 0 bases; bases outside gene matches: 7. Per the germline V gene, CDR1 is LGHNA and CDR2 is YNFKEQ. The CDR3 length is 18 residues. CDR3 DNA: TGTGCCAGCAGCTTGGCTAGCGGGGGGGTAGCGAACACCGGGGAGCTGTTTTTT. Protein: CASSLASGGVANTGELFF.

The rearrangement links TRBV28 to TRBJ2-3; 8 bases match TRBD2. CDR3 size: 16 residues. The V segment lost 7 bases and the J segment 1 base; nucleotides outside the gene matches: 10. CDR1 and CDR2 from the germline V gene are MDHEN and SYDVKM. CDR3 sequence (DNA): TGTGCCAGCACCCCAGCCGGGGGGGCCCGCACAGATACGCAGTATTTT. It is translated as CASTPAGGARTDTQYF.

The gene calls are TRBV14 and TRBJ2-2, with TRBD1 identical over 7 bases. The V gene end was trimmed by 1 base and the J gene end by 0 bases; junction bases not matched to a gene: 2. The CDR3 covers 16 residues. Germline V CDR1 and CDR2: SGHDN, FVKESK. CDR3 coding DNA: TGTGCCAGCAGCCAAGGTGGGACAGCGAACACCGGGGAGCTGTTTTTT. Protein: CASSQGGTANTGELFF.

As to this clone: A junction boundary mismatches the germline segment, possibly from a read error. V gene TRBV11-3 combines with J gene TRBJ1-1; TRBD1 matches at 8 bases. The CDR3 length is 16 residues. CDR1 and CDR2 (germline): SGHNT, YENEEA. The CDR3 DNA is TGTGCCAGCGGCTTAGGACAGGGATCTGGGAACACTGAAGCTTTCTTT. This sequence encodes CASGLGQGSGNTEAFF.

The rearrangement uses TRBV5-1 and TRBJ2-7, with TRBD1 as a possible D gene (6 bases). Germline CDR1 and CDR2: SGHRS and YFSETQ. The CDR3 spans 13 residues. Trimming removed 5 bases at V and 2 bases at J, with 11 bases between. CDR3 in DNA: TGCGCCAGCAGACCCCAGGGGACCTACGAGCAGTACTTC. Encoded protein: CASRPQGTYEQYF.

J is TRBJ1-4 and V is TRBV4-1, with 10 bases that match TRBD1. CDR3 size: 16 residues. V trimming: 4 bases; J trimming: 1 base; junction bases outside the gene matches: 3. Germline V gene data show CDR1 as MGHRA and CDR2 as YSYEKL. The CDR3, as DNA: TGCGCCAGCAGCCCCGGGACAGGGGAAACTAATGAAAAACTGTTTTTT. Translating gives CASSPGTGETNEKLFF.

This chain connects TRBV9 to TRBJ1-1; D ambiguous. This CDR3 is 14 amino acids long. The V gene's germline CDR1 is SGDLS and CDR2 YYNGEE. V lost 6 bases and J 2 bases, leaving 14 bases between the germline ends. The CDR3 DNA follows: TGTGCCAGCACACGGGAAACCAAAAACACTGAAGCTTTCTTT. It codes for CASTRETKNTEAFF. Variable domain in full (rest from reference TRBV9 and TRBJ1-1): DSGVTQTPKHLITATGQRVTLRCSPRSGDLSVYWYQQSLDQGLQFLIQYYNGEERAKGNILERFSAQQFPDLHSELNLSSLELGDSALYFCASTRETKNTEAFFGQGTRLTVV.

V gene TRBV7-2 combines with J gene TRBJ2-5; D call uncertain. CDR1 and CDR2 (germline): SGHTA, FQGNSA. Trimming stripped 3 bases from V and 5 bases from J, with 10 bases between. The CDR3 has 13 residues. DNA for the CDR3: TGTGCCAGCAGCTTCGACTTGGCGGAGACCCAGTACTTC. This sequence encodes CASSFDLAETQYF.

The chain has TRBV12-5 and TRBJ2-1; 9 nucleotides line up with TRBD2. Germline CDR1 and CDR2: LGHNT and FRNRAP. With 1 base clipped from V and 2 bases from J, the junction kept 0 bases outside the gene matches. The CDR3 length is 15 residues. The CDR3 protein is CASGLGLAAYNEQFF. The CDR3 region has the DNA TGTGCTAGTGGTTTGGGACTAGCGGCCTACAATGAGCAGTTCTTC.